A selection of T cell receptor beta chains follows, all from one sample in a study of cytomegalovirus exposure and HLA in healthy donors. The method was immunoSEQ multiplex PCR; TCRdb's version includes in-frame clones alone and lacks a portion of them. Among more than 65,000 clones listed, roughly 93% were seen once. Source material: PBMCs. All receptors derive from a young man in good health and CMV-seronegative. Each CDR3 is given with its conserved first and last residue. A D gene is named only where the DNA matches it firmly. A row's size may be missing; if present it is once, few, many or a size class.

J | V | size | D | DNA | CDR3
TRBJ2-5 | TRBV7-6 | . | . | TGTGCCAGCAGCCTCCAACTACCTATCCAAGAGACCCAGTACTTC | CASSLQLPIQETQYF
TRBJ2-3 | TRBV27 | . | TRBD2 | TGTGCCAGCAGTCCGGCGGGGGTAGATACGCAGTATTTT | CASSPAGVDTQYF
TRBJ2-2 | TRBV7-3 | . | TRBD2 | TGTGCCAGCAGCTTAGCACTAGCGGGGAACACCGGGGAGCTGTTTTTT | CASSLALAGNTGELFF
TRBJ1-2 | TRBV5-8 | . | . | TGTGCCAGCAGCGCGGACAGAGCCTATGGCTACACCTTC | CASSADRAYGYTF
TRBJ1-1 | TRBV10-3 | once | TRBD1 | TGTGCCATCAGTGCCATACTTCCGGGGACAGGGAGATTGAAGACTGAAGCTTTCTTT | CAISAILPGTGRLKTEAFF
TRBJ1-6 | TRBV28 | . | TRBD1 | TGTGCCAGCAGGGTCACAGGGGTCGGTAATTCACCCCTCCACTTT | CASRVTGVGNSPLHF
TRBJ1-3 | TRBV5-6 | . | TRBD1 | TGTGCCAGCAGCGTACAGGGGGCAAGAGGAAACACCATATATTTT | CASSVQGARGNTIYF
TRBJ2-2 | TRBV12-5 | few | . | TGTGCTAGTGGGCTGGGGGGGCCCGGGGAGCTGTTTTTT | CASGLGGPGELFF
TRBJ1-2 | TRBV9 | few | . | TGTGCCAGCAGCGTAGGGGGGGACTATGGCTACACCTTC | CASSVGGDYGYTF
TRBJ2-1 | TRBV7-9 | . | TRBD2 | TGTGCCAGCAGCCCTACAGGGTCTAGCGGGAGGGCCCATGAGCAGTTCTTC | CASSPTGSSGRAHEQFF
TRBJ1-1 | TRBV10-3 | . | . | TGTGCCATCAGTGAGAACATGAACACTGAAGCTTTCTTT | CAISENMNTEAFF
TRBJ2-5 | TRBV6-6 | . | TRBD1 | TGTGCCAGCAGTTACTCGACAGGGCAAGAGACCCAGTACTTC | CASSYSTGQETQYF
TRBJ1-4 | TRBV27 | few | TRBD1 | TGTGCCAGCAGTTTGCAGGGGGCTAATGAAAAACTGTTTTTT | CASSLQGANEKLFF
TRBJ2-5 | TRBV6-1 | . | . | TGTGCCAGCAGTGAACAGACTAGTCTAGAGACCCAGTACTTC | CASSEQTSLETQYF
TRBJ2-7 | TRBV7-3 | . | TRBD2 | TGTGCCAGCAGCTTAGGTACTAGCGGTTCCTACGAGCAGTACTTC | CASSLGTSGSYEQYF
TRBJ1-1 | TRBV11-3 | once | . | TGTGCCAGCAGCTTAAGGTTTTCGGGGACTGAAGCTTTCTTT | CASSLRFSGTEAFF
TRBJ2-7 | TRBV9 | . | TRBD2 | TGTGCCAGCAGCGACGGACCGGGACTAACCTACGAGCAGTACTTC | CASSDGPGLTYEQYF
TRBJ1-2 | TRBV4-2 | . | . | TGTGCCAGCAGCCAAGAGAAGGACTTTATGGCCTACACCTTC | CASSQEKDFMAYTF
TRBJ2-3 | TRBV11-3 | once | . | TGTGCCAGCAGCCCCGGGACTCCGGGTACGCAGTATTTT | CASSPGTPGTQYF
TRBJ1-5 | TRBV6-1 | . | TRBD1 | TGTGCCAGCAGTGAAGCAACGGGGAACAGGGGTGGGCAGCCCCAGCATTTT | CASSEATGNRGGQPQHF
TRBJ2-2 | TRBV5-4 | . | . | TGTGCCAGCAGCTTGGCGGGCGGGGCCCCCTTTAACACCGGGGAGCTGTTTTTT | CASSLAGGAPFNTGELFF
TRBJ2-3 | TRBV2 | . | TRBD2 | TGTGCCAGCAGTTCCTTCTTAGCGGGGGGATCAGATACGCAGTATTTT | CASSSFLAGGSDTQYF